This T cell receptor beta chain was found in a study of T cell repertoires and HLA-DP antigens. Study-level findings and limits: Clones undetected before culture averaged about 35% against one allele and approximately 51% against the other. Pre-culture clonality, roughly 0.036, was far below sorted CD137+ clonality of roughly 0.4.

This clone was observed many times. Its antigen is undetermined. The germline gives CDR1 KGHSH, CDR2 LQKENI. The length of the CDR3 is 14 residues. Trimming at V came to 4 bases and at J to 8 bases, leaving 3 bases not matched to a gene. Some clones are missing from TCRdb's copy, which holds only in-frame ones; the method was immunoSEQ multiplex PCR. The data show 85,000 to 90,000 clones, with more than 75% seen just once and 1.7% held by the top ten. The sample consisted of CD4+ T cells from PBMCs. This receptor was taken from a man aged 50-59 years in good health and CMV-seronegative. This chain links TRBV18 with TRBJ1-6; 9 positions agree with TRBD1. CDR3 bases: TGTGCCAGCTCACAAGACAGGGGGGATTCACCCCTCCACTTT. The encoded protein is CASSQDRGDSPLHF.